This TCR beta chain came from a study of human T cells and chemical hapten exposure. Turning to the study itself: Mostly female patients had alopecia areata, totalis or universalis.

This clonotype was recorded only once. Antigen specificity is unknown. Unique molecular identifiers were attached to individual cDNA molecules within the library. MiXCR was run by TCRdb on the RACE reads, yielding one entry per CDR3 protein. Of roughly 200,000 distinct CDR3 sequences in the sample, about 22% were seen once. Findings and caveats of the study: Alopecia affecting every donor means their immune response may not match healthy people's.

The CDR3 is 16 amino acids. Trimming removed 7 bases from V and 2 bases from J; junction bases left unmatched: 11. Germline V gives CDR1 SEHNR, CDR2 FQNEAQ (reference sequence). Time point here: patch test 3, about 24 weeks after DPC sensitization. Treatment here: therapeutic diphenylcyclopropenone sensitization with weekly scalp DPC. The total RNA was obtained from whole blood that was not fractionated. Material: whole blood, obtained in connection with sensitization to the hapten diphenylcyclopropenone (DPC). The source of this sequence is a woman aged 40 to 50 with alopecia areata. Some clones in this sample may be carry-over from other donors' samples. The rearrangement joins TRBV7-9 to TRBJ2-1; 7 bases agree with TRBD2. The CDR3 loop is CASTGEGLFPYNEQFF. The CDR3 coding sequence is TGTGCCAGCACCGGGGAGGGCCTATTCCCCTACAATGAGCAGTTCTTC.